The table lists the clone carrying this T cell receptor beta chain with many counts. The CDR3 spans 13 residues. In germline, CDR1 is MGHRA, CDR2 YSYEKL. V lost 1 base, J lost 3 bases, and 7 bases lay in between. This record comes from a study of shared clonotypes between healthy human individuals. Across the whole study: The donor group consisted of a couple of women and three men, aged 18 to 49.

Profiling relied on immunoSEQ multiplex PCR, and the TCRdb table lists in-frame clones only, not all of them. The sample includes 110,000 or so clones, 55% to 70% seen only once; the top ten take 24%. The sample consisted of memory CD8+ T cells sorted from blood. Subset defined: CD45RO+ cells pooled with CCR7-negative TemRA cells. The receptor was isolated from a woman in her twenties or thirties in good health. The chain links TRBV4-1 to TRBJ2-7; D ambiguous. The CDR3 DNA follows: TGCGCCAGCAGCCAAGCACTTCTCTACGAGCAGTACTTC. Its translation: CASSQALLYEQYF.